The 16 T cell receptor beta chains reported below all come from one sample, sequenced in a study of T-cell reconstitution after alpha-beta-depleted transplantation in children. TCRbeta library construction was performed incorporating unique molecular identifiers. Each CDR3 protein is one row after TCRdb ran MiXCR on the PCR reads. The sample consists of approximately 79,000 distinct CDR3 sequences, around 18% of them appearing once. The sequencing here drew on PBMCs, mostly from graft donor cells, taken 360 days after TCRalphabeta/CD19-depleted stem cell transplant. The receptors stem from a male patient under 10 years old who had a stem cell transplant for acute lymphoblastic leukemia, so the T cells may come from the graft donor.

The genes are TRBV6-5 and TRBJ1-5; no definite D call. The length of the CDR3 is 16 residues. Between the trimmed V and J ends, which lost 4 bases and 1 base, there was a span of 14 bases. In germline, CDR1 is MNHEY, CDR2 SVGAGI. CDR3 coding DNA: TGTGCCAGCAGTTCTGCGGGAAGTTCAAGCAATCAGCCCCAGCATTTT. It is translated as CASSSAGSSSNQPQHF.

The sample holds a few counts of this clonotype. The rearrangement uses TRBV12-3 or TRBV12-4 and TRBJ1-2; D possibly corresponds to TRBD1 (6 bases). The CDR3 runs 13 residues. Trimming removed 7 bases at V and 4 bases at J, with 13 bases between. CDR3 residues: CASTRPGVYGYTF. In DNA, the CDR3 is TGTGCCAGCACCCGACCAGGGGTCTATGGCTACACCTTC.

This clonotype was counted between two and nine times. This sequence joins TRBV7-9 and TRBJ2-4; TRBD1 agrees at 9 bases. The CDR3 length is 15 residues. Germline V gene lookup returns CDR1 SEHNR and CDR2 FQNEAQ (reference sequence). Germline trimming cut 6 bases from V and 7 bases from J; bases unmatched to any gene: 10. Here the CDR3 reads CASSSTGGKGNIQYF. In DNA form, the CDR3 reads TGTGCCAGCAGTTCTACAGGGGGCAAAGGCAACATTCAGTACTTC.

The rearrangement joins TRBV10-2 to TRBJ1-1; perhaps TRBD1 as D (5 bases). The germline gives CDR1 WSHSY, CDR2 SAAADI. The length of the CDR3 is 12 residues. V shed 11 bases and J shed 1 base, with 11 bases lying between them. The CDR3 spells CAAGRQNTEAFF. The DNA for the CDR3 is TGCGCCGCGGGACGGCAGAACACTGAAGCTTTCTTT.

The chain has TRBV6-5 and TRBJ1-1; D ambiguous. Per the germline V gene, CDR1 is MNHEY and CDR2 is SVGAGI. V shed 0 bases and J shed 2 bases, with 10 bases lying between them. The CDR3 has 15 residues. The CDR3 region is CASSYSVAGNTEAFF. For the CDR3, the DNA is TGTGCCAGCAGTTACTCGGTCGCAGGTAACACTGAAGCTTTCTTT.

This clonotype was seen many times. The rearrangement joins TRBV5-5 to TRBJ2-2; TRBD1 agrees at 7 bases. The ends lost 0 bases at V and 6 bases at J; junction bases unmatched: 8. The length of the CDR3 is 16 residues. In germline, CDR1 is SGHKS, CDR2 YYEKEE (reference sequence). CDR3 protein: CASSLVATGRPGELFF. The CDR3 bases are TGTGCCAGCAGCTTGGTTGCGACAGGGCGGCCCGGGGAGCTGTTTTTT.

This clonotype has a count of ten or more. The rearrangement links TRBV5-6 to TRBJ1-6, with a tentative D call TRBD1 (5 bases). Trimming pared 1 base from V and 10 bases from J, leaving 18 bases between. Germline V gives CDR1 SGHDT, CDR2 YYEEEE. The CDR3 runs 16 residues. The CDR3 protein is CASSLFPEGMGSPLHF. CDR3 nucleotides: TGTGCCAGCAGCTTGTTTCCGGAGGGGATGGGGTCACCCCTCCACTTT.

The rearrangement joins TRBV12-3 or TRBV12-4 to TRBJ2-1; D gene unclear. This CDR3 spans 16 amino acids. V was trimmed by 0 bases and J by 4 bases, leaving 13 bases between them. The CDR3 DNA reads TGTGCCAGCAGTTTAGCCCCGGATACATTTTACAATGAGCAGTTCTTC. Encoded protein: CASSLAPDTFYNEQFF.

This clonotype was seen only a few times. The chain uses TRBV7-9 and TRBJ2-1, with D perhaps matching TRBD2 (5 bases). CDR1 and CDR2 from the germline V gene are SEHNR and FQNEAQ (reference sequence). The CDR3 runs 15 residues. Trimming removed 1 base from V and 2 bases from J, with 9 bases in between. This chain's CDR3 is CASSLGEGPYNEQFF. The CDR3 coding sequence is TGTGCCAGCAGCTTAGGAGAGGGCCCCTACAATGAGCAGTTCTTC. Supplemented by reference TRBV7-9 and TRBJ2-1, the full variable domain reads DTGVSQNPRHKITKRGQNVTFRCDPISEHNRLYWYRQTLGQGPEFLTYFQNEAQLEKSRLLSDRFSAERPKGSFSTLEIQRTEQGDSAMYLCASSLGEGPYNEQFFGPGTRLTVL.

On this clonotype: At one boundary the junction diverges from the germline segment, which might be a read error. The CDR3 sequence: CACSLFFTSGDAAYNEQFF. CDR3 DNA sequence: TGTGCCTGCAGTTTATTTTTCACTAGCGGGGATGCGGCCTACAATGAGCAGTTCTTC. The chain has TRBV2 and TRBJ2-1; 10 positions match TRBD2. CDR1 is SNHLY, CDR2 FYNNEI, per germline. The CDR3 covers 19 residues.

This clonotype occurred many times. This chain links TRBV5-4 with TRBJ1-1; D might be TRBD1 (6 bases). Trimming took 3 bases from V and 1 from J, leaving 16 bases between them. Germline lookup yields CDR1 SGHNT and CDR2 YYREEE (reference sequence). The CDR3 spans 16 residues. CDR3 nucleotide sequence: TGTGCCAGCAGCTCTCAATCCGGGACAAGGAACACTGAAGCTTTCTTT. This codes for CASSSQSGTRNTEAFF.

In this sample, this clonotype is medium-sized. This chain uses TRBV10-3 with TRBJ2-7; D possibly corresponds to TRBD2 (5 bases). Deletions cut 11 bases from V and 3 bases from J, with 17 bases between. This CDR3 has 13 residues. Germline loops: CDR1 ENHRY, CDR2 SYGVKD. The CDR3 sequence is CAAGLPENYEQYF. CDR3 nucleotides: TGTGCCGCAGGACTCCCAGAGAACTACGAGCAGTACTTC.

The chain's CDR3 is CASSLALPGELFF. CDR3 sequence (DNA): TGTGCCAGCAGTTTAGCGCTCCCGGGGGAGCTGTTTTTT. V usage is TRBV12-3 or TRBV12-4 and J usage is TRBJ2-2; D not certain. CDR3 size: 13 residues. Trimming pared 0 bases from V and 8 bases from J, leaving 7 bases between.

The chain uses TRBV29-1 and TRBJ2-7; D gene ambiguous. CDR3 size: 11 residues. V was trimmed by 3 bases and J by 7 bases, leaving 10 bases between them. Germline-derived CDR1 and CDR2 are SQVTM and ANQGSEA. Here the CDR3 reads CSVEGFGEQYF. The CDR3 bases are TGCAGCGTTGAGGGATTTGGGGAGCAGTACTTC.

The chain joins TRBV12-3 or TRBV12-4 to TRBJ2-1, with D possibly being TRBD2 (5 bases). The CDR3 runs to 17 residues. V lost 6 bases and J 4 bases, leaving 22 bases between the germline ends. The CDR3 loop is CASRSTGLAERYNEQFF. The CDR3 DNA is TGTGCCAGCAGATCTACCGGACTCGCCGAAAGATACAATGAGCAGTTCTTC.

This clonotype was found once. The chain carries TRBV23-1 and TRBJ2-7; TRBD2 matches 7 bases. TRBV23-1 is designated an ORF whose function remains uncertain. V shed 3 bases and J 0 bases; nucleotides not matched to a gene: 20. The CDR3 is 20 residues long. The CDR3 loop reads CASSHFWGGARGSPSYEQYF. In DNA, the CDR3 is TGCGCCAGCAGTCATTTCTGGGGAGGGGCTCGAGGGAGTCCCTCCTACGAGCAGTACTTC.